A single sample gave rise to the 2 T cell receptor beta chains below, sequenced in a study of beta chain features in type 1 diabetes. Notes on the study in general: Type 1 diabetes patients had TCRB CDR3s that were shorter (moderately but significantly so) in all four CD4+ subsets.

These receptors are not linked to any known antigen. Since all of the isolated RNA was reverse transcribed, expressed TCRB transcripts were what got sequenced. Some clones are missing from TCRdb's copy, which holds only in-frame ones; the method was immunoSEQ multiplex PCR. The sample gives about 650,000 clones, 9.5% to 15% of which show up once; around 0.12% is in the top ten. The sample consisted of naive CD4+ T cells from blood. These receptors were obtained from a man aged 25 to 40 with type 1 diabetes.

In its sample, this clone was seen a few times. In nucleotides, the CDR3 is TGCGCCAGCAGCTTTAGCGGGGGGATTAGAGATACGCAGTATTTT. Translated, it gives CASSFSGGIRDTQYF. The chain is built from TRBV5-1 and TRBJ2-3; TRBD2 matches 10 bases. V trimming: 2 bases; J trimming: 5 bases; junction bases outside the gene matches: 5. The CDR3 runs 15 residues. CDR1 and CDR2 from the germline V gene are SGHRS and YFSETQ.

The V and J genes are TRBV9 and TRBJ1-1; no reliable D call. Looked up from germline, CDR1 is SGDLS and CDR2 is YYNGEE. The CDR3 sequence is 15 residues long. V lost 0 bases and J 0 bases, leaving 9 bases between the germline ends. DNA for the CDR3: TGTGCCAGCAGCGTAGGGCAGGCGATGAACACTGAAGCTTTCTTT. This translates into CASSVGQAMNTEAFF.